A single T cell receptor (beta chain) is shown here with its context. Its antigen specificity is not known. Base qualities were left out, and no much larger clone turns up one base away. The entry originates in a study of regulatory T cells in long-lasting Graves disease (dated by TCRdb to the early 2020s). With respect to the entire study: Newly diagnosed Graves' disease patients had taken antithyroid drugs for less than 3 months. TCR sequencing covered 13 persistent and 20 newly diagnosed Graves' disease patients, some 35 samples in total. Peripheral blood TCR sequencing and RNA sequencing compared persistent Graves' disease patients with newly diagnosed Graves' disease patients. The study was registered as a clinical trial and conducted in China. What the work shows at the level of the full study, not this receptor alone: A larger number of public clonotypes was shared among persistent patients (approximately 3,000) than among newly diagnosed patients (around 870). Lower TCR Shannon entropy and fewer highly expanded clones were observed in persistent Graves' disease patients than in newly diagnosed patients, which suggested clonal expansion. Sequencing and analysis were restricted to the TCR beta chain. Peripheral blood alone was examined, since thyroid tissue, which constituted the primary lesion, could not be accessed. The small sample size was acknowledged by the authors as a limitation that may reduce accuracy. Persistent disease showed preferential use of TRBV28, TRBJ1-2 and TRBJ2-5, whereas newly diagnosed disease favored TRBV20-1 and TRBJ2-1.

At the junction V is shortened by 6 bases and J by 2 bases, with 16 bases in between. From cysteine to phenylalanine, the CDR3 is 14 amino acids long. Only the CDR3 region is kept as DNA, spanning 42 bases read in frame from base 1. CDR1 and CDR2 are read off the germline V gene (reference sequence) as DFQATT and SNEGSKA. Receptor libraries were prepared by multiplex PCR. Sequencing used an Illumina HiSeq 4000. To build TCR beta libraries, CDR3 regions were amplified by Arm-PCR using iRepertoire HTBI primers. Gel purification was performed on PCR products prior to sequencing. Per the original workflow: A total of fewer than 70 TRBV and some 15 TRBJ segments were identified across samples and were used for gene usage analysis of CDR3 amino acid clonotypes. COPE and FqMerger were used to merge filtered high-quality paired reads into contigs. BLAST was used to align contigs to the IMGT TRBV, TRBD and TRBJ reference genes, and CDR3 was defined following IMGT. Clonotypes above 0.1% frequency were classified as highly expanded clones. Repertoire diversity was measured by Shannon entropy, and V-J evenness by the Gini coefficient. A clonotype found in more than one individual was treated as public. TCRdb handled the public reads itself, with Q25 trimming in fastp and clone calling in MiXCR, and kept productive beta chains. Rows with a matching CDR3 protein are joined into one entry that keeps the most common DNA and genes. The V and J calls reflect TCRdb's pipeline rather than the authors' work. The sample includes about 460,000 distinct CDR3 sequences, with approximately 15% observed a single time. Approximately 15% of the sample goes to the ten largest clones.

Read against the paper, the sample's time point label means: newly diagnosed GD, antithyroid drugs for less than 3 months. For both TCR sequencing and RNA sequencing, RNA was extracted from PBMCs using TRIzol. The diagnosis of Graves' disease followed American Thyroid Association guidelines. Patients for the study were recruited at an endocrinology department in Xi'an, China. Each patient gave about 8.1 milliliters of peripheral blood, collected in an EDTA anticoagulant tube. Ficoll Paque Plus density gradient separation was used to isolate PBMCs, and no additional T cell sorting was done. RNA quality was checked with an Agilent 2100 Bioanalyzer and agarose gel, and concentration with a NanoDrop 2000. A further study also used this sample, focusing on T cells in Graves' hyperthyroidism and ophthalmopathy. From that second study: Graves' hyperthyroidism was defined as stable when no progression to ophthalmopathy occurred over 18 months of follow-up. Hyperthyroidism patients were aged 18 to 65 years and newly diagnosed, with disease duration of less than 2 months. Any patient with an uncontrolled infection, another autoimmune disease, pregnancy or lactation was excluded. Diagnoses relied on clinical symptoms, serum thyroxine and TRAb, thyroid ultrasound and orbital computed tomography. A first-round RT-PCR of the TCR CDR3 used the HTBI primer set with the Qiagen OneStep RT-PCR kit. Most expanded thyroid clonotypes (frequency above 0.001) were also detected in blood, a finding suggesting that blood repertoires may reflect thyroid immune responses. In cross-validation, a model built on a 13 V-J signature told ophthalmopathy apart from stable hyperthyroidism with 87.88% sensitivity and around 83% specificity, and in testing the same model reached 80%/75%. During validation, the model predicted progression to ophthalmopathy a median of around six months ahead of onset, with approximately 71% sensitivity and almost 75% specificity. To identify distinguishing TCR V-J signatures, a discovery cohort of 100 or so patients was used, comprising 40 to 45 with Graves' ophthalmopathy and around 60 with stable Graves' hyperthyroidism. Prospective prediction of ophthalmopathy was tested in an independent validation cohort of under 20 hyperthyroidism patients and 15 to 17 patients who later progressed to ophthalmopathy. The 100 or so discovery patients were divided at random into training and test sets in a 7:3 ratio. The study also compared thyroid tissue and blood T-cell repertoires from five or six Graves' hyperthyroidism patients. Once sampling was done, hyperthyroidism patients were given methimazole at a starting dose of 30 mg daily, whereas ophthalmopathy patients were given high-dose intravenous methylprednisolone. Libraries were constructed in a second round of multiplex PCR, after which size selection and purification were carried out. Paired-end sequencing of the libraries was performed with 100 bp reads on an Illumina HiSeq2000. Raw data were processed with SOAPnuke, discarding reads with adapters, uncalled bases, mean Phred below 15, or no exact constant-primer or identifier match. COPE v1.2.5 was used to merge high-quality paired reads, and clonotypes were defined as unique nucleotide sequences. Clonotypes were aligned to IMGT TRBV, TRBD and TRBJ reference segments using MiTCR v1.1. The analysis was restricted to V-J combinations with a frequency above 0.0001, which together covered roughly 99% of the repertoires. The TCS score was defined as F50 (clonal expansion) divided by E x V (chaos), with BLOSUM62-based TCRdist calculated between CDR3 peptides within each V-J. Welch's t-statistics and random forest reduced several hundred V-J features to roughly 13, which were used in a naive Bayes classifier (R e1071). Sample size was not statistically predetermined, and blinding of investigators to group allocation was not performed. According to the paper, TCR Vbeta CDR3 sequencing was carried out on 120 to 150 peripheral blood samples, which came from 40 to 45 ophthalmopathy, around 74 hyperthyroidism and some 17 progressor patients.

The chain employs TRBV20-1 and TRBJ2-5, and possibly TRBD1, on 6 matching bases. Sequenced material: peripheral blood mononuclear cells (PBMCs), taken at new diagnosis, from a patient treated with antithyroid drugs. This clonotype originated in a woman in her forties or fifties with Graves disease. Donor details come from another sample of the same person, matched by shared clones. The sequenced DNA is TGCAGTGCCCCCCCCTGGACAGTACAAGAGACCCAGTACTTC. Its translation reads: CSAPPWTVQETQYF.